The next 15 T cell receptor beta chains were all read from a single sample in a study of cytomegalovirus exposure and HLA in healthy donors. PCR amplification relied on 60 Vbeta primers (plus 13 Jbeta primers). Data came from immunoSEQ multiplex PCR; TCRdb stores just in-frame clones and leaves some out. Among approximately 180,000 clones listed, about 88% were seen once. Input material: PBMCs. These receptors all come from a woman aged 18-30 years in good health and CMV-seronegative.

V and J are TRBV27 and TRBJ2-1; the match to TRBD2 covers 13 bases. With 5 bases clipped from V and 4 bases from J, the junction kept 2 bases outside the gene matches. The CDR3 runs 15 residues. From germline, CDR1 is MNHEY and CDR2 SMNVEV (reference sequence). The CDR3 region is CASSQTSGRYNEQFF. Written as DNA, the CDR3 is TGTGCCAGCAGTCAGACTAGCGGGAGGTACAATGAGCAGTTCTTC.

The chain uses TRBV6-5 and TRBJ2-3; the D gene is possibly TRBD2 (5 bases). V lost 4 bases and J 0 bases, leaving 8 bases between the germline ends. This CDR3 contains 14 residues. The germline gives CDR1 MNHEY, CDR2 SVGAGI. The CDR3 here is CASSSGVSTDTQYF. The DNA for the CDR3 is TGTGCCAGCAGTTCCGGGGTGAGCACAGATACGCAGTATTTT.

The rearrangement uses TRBV15 and TRBJ1-5; D gene unclear. V was shortened by 5 bases and J by 1 base, with 12 bases between the two germline ends. The CDR3 has 15 amino acids. Germline CDR1 reads LNHNV; CDR2 reads YYDKDF (reference sequence). The CDR3 sequence is CATSPTGWSNQPQHF. CDR3 sequence (DNA): TGTGCCACCAGCCCAACGGGTTGGAGCAATCAGCCCCAGCATTTT. The whole variable domain, remainder taken from reference TRBV15 and TRBJ1-5, is DAMVIQNPRYQVTQFGKPVTLSCSQTLNHNVMYWYQQKSSQAPKLLFHYYDKDFNNEADTPDNFQSRRPNTSFCFLDIRSPGLGDTAMYLCATSPTGWSNQPQHFGDGTRLSIL.

Comment on this clone: One junction end does not reproduce the germline sequence, and a read error may be involved. The chain is built from TRBV14 and TRBJ2-7; TRBD2 aligns across 10 bases. There are 12 residues in the CDR3. Germline V CDR1 and CDR2: SGHDN, FVKESK. Written as DNA, the CDR3 is TGTGCCAGCAGCCTCCTCGGGACTAGCGAACACTTC. Translation gives CASSLLGTSEHF.

The rearrangement uses TRBV2 and TRBJ1-1, with D maybe TRBD1 (5 bases). Germline-derived CDR1 and CDR2 are SNHLY and FYNNEI. V lost 7 bases, J lost 4 bases, and 10 bases lay in between. The CDR3 loop spans 12 amino acids. CDR3: CASIRVFTEAFF. In DNA, the CDR3 is TGTGCCAGCATCAGGGTATTCACTGAAGCTTTCTTT.

J is TRBJ2-1 and V is TRBV11-2; 10 bases match TRBD1. V lost 5 bases, J lost 6 bases, and 4 bases stayed unmatched. The CDR3 extends over 14 amino acids. Germline V lookup: CDR1 SGHAT, CDR2 FQNNGV. In DNA form, the CDR3 reads TGTGCCAGCAGCCCCCGGACAGGGGGCAATGAGCAGTTCTTC. It encodes CASSPRTGGNEQFF.

The chain uses TRBV18 and TRBJ1-2; D is unresolved. The length of the CDR3 is 14 residues. With 1 base removed from V and 6 bases from J, the gap between germline ends came to 12 bases. Germline assignment: CDR1 KGHSH and CDR2 LQKENI. The CDR3 DNA is TGTGCCAGCTCACCACAGAACAGCCGGAATGGCTACACCTTC. It yields the protein CASSPQNSRNGYTF.

This chain uses TRBV2 with TRBJ2-1; TRBD2 might be the D (6 bases). This CDR3 has 14 residues. From germline, CDR1 is SNHLY and CDR2 FYNNEI. With 5 bases removed from V and 4 bases from J, the gap between germline ends came to 12 bases. The chain's CDR3 is CASSRTSRYNEQFF. The CDR3 bases are TGTGCCAGCAGTCGAACTAGCAGATACAATGAGCAGTTCTTC.

The chain couples TRBV9 to TRBJ2-5; D gene ambiguous. Trimming removed 0 bases from V and 2 bases from J, with 8 bases in between. The CDR3 extends over 14 amino acids. CDR1 and CDR2 (germline): SGDLS, YYNGEE. The CDR3 nucleotides are TGTGCCAGCAGCGTAGCCGGCAGGCAAGAGACCCAGTACTTC. Translated, it gives CASSVAGRQETQYF.

This sequence joins TRBV11-2 and TRBJ1-2; D ambiguous. There are 19 residues in the CDR3. Trimming cost V 4 bases and J 1 base, with 25 bases left between them. Germline-derived CDR1 and CDR2 are SGHAT and FQNNGV. The CDR3 sequence is CASSSGEAPGARFNYGYTF. In DNA, the CDR3 is TGTGCCAGCAGCTCCGGGGAGGCCCCGGGCGCTCGATTTAACTATGGCTACACCTTC.

In this sample, this clone turned up once. The chain joins TRBV5-1 to TRBJ2-3; TRBD1 might be the D (5 bases). The CDR3 consists of 15 residues. Between the trimmed V and J ends, which lost 4 bases and 0 bases, there was a span of 12 bases. The germline gives CDR1 SGHRS, CDR2 YFSETQ. The CDR3 here is CASSVDSLSTDTQYF. In DNA, the CDR3 is TGCGCCAGCAGCGTAGACAGCCTTAGCACAGATACGCAGTATTTT.

V gene TRBV7-6 combines with J gene TRBJ2-7; 7 nucleotides match TRBD1. The germline V gene has CDR1 SGHVS and CDR2 FNYEAQ. This CDR3 has 15 amino acids. Losses at the gene ends were 5 bases for V and 5 bases for J; bases not matched to a gene: 12. Here the CDR3 DNA reads TGTGCCAGCAGCCCCAGACAGGGAAAAGGGGACGAGCAGTACTTC. Translated: CASSPRQGKGDEQYF.

The gene calls are TRBV29-1 and TRBJ2-1; TRBD2 matches at 7 bases. V was pared by 5 bases and J by 3 bases, with 4 bases of the junction left unmatched. CDR1 and CDR2 from the germline V gene are SQVTM and ANQGSEA. The CDR3 loop spans 13 amino acids. The CDR3 DNA is TGCAGCGTTTGGACTAGTCTCTACAATGAGCAGTTCTTC. It codes for CSVWTSLYNEQFF.

The table lists this clone with a count of one. V and J are TRBV5-1 and TRBJ2-3, with TRBD2 as a possible D gene (7 bases). Between the trimmed V and J ends, which lost 4 bases and 2 bases, there was a span of 17 bases. The CDR3 has 16 residues. CDR1 and CDR2 (germline): SGHRS, YFSETQ. CDR3 residues: CASSRGGPTHTDTQYF. The CDR3 DNA sequence: TGCGCCAGCAGCAGGGGGGGCCCCACACACACAGATACGCAGTATTTT.

This clone has only a few counts. V gene TRBV5-5 combines with J gene TRBJ1-3; TRBD1 agrees at 8 bases. The CDR3 runs 16 residues. The germline gives CDR1 SGHKS, CDR2 YYEKEE (reference sequence). The J segment lost 3 bases and the V segment lost 2 bases, leaving 7 bases of the junction unmatched. The CDR3 bases are TGTGCCAGCAGCTTTTTACAGGGGGTCGGTGGAAACACCATATATTTT. Translating gives CASSFLQGVGGNTIYF.